The 21 T cell receptor beta chains in this list originate from one sample, sequenced in a study of control samples from healthy donors and cancer patients. Clones were read by immunoSEQ multiplex PCR, and TCRdb kept only the in-frame ones, dropping some. Here the sample spans approximately 100,000 clones, 70% to 85% being singletons. Sequencing was performed on PBMCs. The receptors come from a man aged 65 to 85 with lung cancer.

This chain joins TRBV7-6 and TRBJ2-1; 9 nucleotides match TRBD2. This CDR3 region has 15 residues. V trimming: 5 bases; J trimming: 8 bases; junction bases outside the gene matches: 10. Looked up from germline, CDR1 is SGHVS and CDR2 is FNYEAQ. CDR3 protein: CASSLGTSIRDEQFF. The CDR3 DNA reads as TGTGCCAGCAGCCTCGGGACTAGCATTCGGGATGAGCAGTTCTTC.

The chain employs TRBV19 and TRBJ2-2; D gene unclear. Germline V CDR1 and CDR2: LNHDA, SQIVND (reference sequence). The CDR3 contains 15 residues. V lost 1 base, J lost 5 bases, and 11 bases lay in between. The CDR3 coding sequence is TGTGCCAGTAGTATAGGGTCGCAGATTACCGGGGAGCTGTTTTTT. The encoded protein is CASSIGSQITGELFF.

J is TRBJ2-1 and V is TRBV19, with D maybe TRBD1 (6 bases). The CDR3 covers 13 residues. The V and J ends lost 6 bases and 9 bases respectively, with 15 bases between them. Germline-derived CDR1 and CDR2 are LNHDA and SQIVND (reference sequence). The CDR3 DNA sequence: TGTGCCAGTAGCCCCCGGGACAAAAGTGAGCAGTTCTTC. As protein: CASSPRDKSEQFF.

The rearrangement uses TRBV3-1 (or the pseudogene TRBV3-2) and TRBJ2-2, with D perhaps TRBD1 (5 bases). Germline values: CDR1 LGHDT, CDR2 YNNKEL (reference sequence). The V gene lost 3 bases and the J gene lost 0 bases, with 8 bases spanning the gap. CDR3 size: 15 residues. In DNA form, the CDR3 reads TGTGCCAGCAGCCACCAGGGCGCGAACACCGGGGAGCTGTTTTTT. It yields the protein CASSHQGANTGELFF.

V and J are TRBV5-1 and TRBJ2-2; TRBD1 is a possible D gene (6 bases). The CDR3 extends over 15 amino acids. Germline CDR1 is SGHRS and CDR2 is YFSETQ. The V gene lost 4 bases and the J gene lost 1 base, with 11 bases spanning the gap. CDR3 nucleotides: TGCGCCAGCAGCCTCGCAGGGGTGAACACCGGGGAGCTGTTTTTT. It yields the protein CASSLAGVNTGELFF.

V gene TRBV27 combines with J gene TRBJ2-7; D ambiguous. The CDR3 length is 13 residues. Looked up from germline, CDR1 is MNHEY and CDR2 is SMNVEV (reference sequence). Trimming took 0 bases from V and 6 from J, leaving 9 bases between them. CDR3 amino acids: CASSLSRLGEQYF. CDR3 nucleotides: TGTGCCAGCAGTTTATCGCGTTTGGGCGAGCAGTACTTC.

The chain combines TRBV24-1 with TRBJ2-2; a weak D match, TRBD1 (8 bases). V was pared by 12 bases and J by 5 bases, with 15 bases between. This CDR3 is built from 13 residues. Germline lookup yields CDR1 KGHDR and CDR2 SFDVKD. The CDR3: CAADRGGTGELFF. As DNA, the CDR3 is TGTGCCGCCGACAGGGGAGGGACCGGGGAGCTGTTTTTT.

This chain links TRBV12-3 or TRBV12-4 with TRBJ1-1; D may be TRBD1 (6 bases). V was shortened by 6 bases and J by 1 base, with 9 bases between the two germline ends. The CDR3 consists of 13 residues. The CDR3: CASRRGGNTEAFF. The CDR3 DNA reads as TGTGCCAGCAGACGAGGGGGGAACACTGAAGCTTTCTTT.

The V call is TRBV6-5, the J call TRBJ2-2; unclear D gene. Looked up from germline, CDR1 is MNHEY and CDR2 is SVGAGI. V was clipped by 3 bases and J by 3 bases, with 11 bases between them. The CDR3 runs to 15 residues. The CDR3, as DNA: TGTGCCAGCAGTTATGGAATTCAGTACACCGGGGAGCTGTTTTTT. Its translation is CASSYGIQYTGELFF.

This clone was observed a handful of times. This chain links TRBV11-3 with TRBJ2-2; TRBD1 matches 8 bases. Germline values: CDR1 SGHNT, CDR2 YENEEA. After removal of 5 bases from V and 9 bases from J, the junction contained 8 bases not matched to a gene. The CDR3 extends over 14 amino acids. DNA of the CDR3: TGTGCCAGCAGCCAAGGACAGGGTACCAGGGAGCTGTTTTTT. This gives the protein CASSQGQGTRELFF.

The chain couples TRBV12-3 or TRBV12-4 to TRBJ1-5, with unresolved D. V was shortened by 5 bases and J by 5 bases, with 10 bases between the two germline ends. This CDR3 spans 13 amino acids. CDR3 in amino acids: CASSIGRDQPQHF. Here the CDR3 DNA reads TGTGCCAGCAGTATTGGACGGGATCAGCCCCAGCATTTT.

The CDR3: CASSLVRGTTNYGYTF. The CDR3 nucleotides read TGTGCCAGCAGCTTAGTCCGGGGGACTACTAACTATGGCTACACCTTC. V and J are TRBV7-3 and TRBJ1-2, with D perhaps TRBD1 (5 bases). The length of the CDR3 is 16 residues. CDR1 SGHTA and CDR2 FQGTGA come from the germline V gene. V lost 2 bases and J lost 0, with 13 bases in between.

The count of this clone is one. The CDR3 coding sequence is TGTGCCAGCAGCGTAGTGGGACAGCGAAACACCGGGGAGCTGTTTTTT. Its protein is CASSVVGQRNTGELFF. V is TRBV9 and J is TRBJ2-2; TRBD1 agrees at 7 bases. Germline-derived CDR1 and CDR2 are SGDLS and YYNGEE. The CDR3 spans 16 residues. J was trimmed by 2 bases and V by 0 bases; bases with no gene match: 4.

J is TRBJ2-1 and V is TRBV19; TRBD1 agrees at 8 bases. Trimming at V came to 6 bases and at J to 4 bases, leaving 8 bases not matched to a gene. The CDR3 is 15 residues long. Germline CDR1 and CDR2: LNHDA and SQIVND (reference sequence). CDR3 amino acids: CASRDQGASYNEQFF. CDR3 coding DNA: TGTGCCAGTAGAGACCAGGGGGCTTCTTACAATGAGCAGTTCTTC. Drawing the rest from reference TRBV19 and TRBJ2-1, the complete variable domain is DGGITQSPKYLFRKEGQNVTLSCEQNLNHDAMYWYRQDPGQGLRLIYYSQIVNDFQKGDIAEGYSVSREKKESFPLTVTSAQKNPTAFYLCASRDQGASYNEQFFGPGTRLTVL.

This chain uses TRBV19 with TRBJ2-1; TRBD2 matches 8 bases. V trimming: 3 bases; J trimming: 2 bases; junction bases outside the gene matches: 12. This CDR3 is built from 18 residues. Germline CDR1 LNHDA, CDR2 SQIVND (reference sequence). CDR3 bases: TGTGCCAGTAGTATTGTGGACGTCGGGGGGGCCCCCTACAATGAGCAGTTCTTC. It is translated as CASSIVDVGGAPYNEQFF.

The chain couples TRBV19 to TRBJ2-7; the match to TRBD1 covers 11 bases. Germline V lookup: CDR1 LNHDA, CDR2 SQIVND (reference sequence). V gave up 2 bases and J gave up 0 bases; unmatched junction bases: 9. CDR3 length equals 18 residues. This chain's CDR3 is CASSIRDRGKRSSYEQYF. CDR3 nucleotide sequence: TGTGCCAGTAGTATAAGGGACAGGGGGAAACGATCCTCCTACGAGCAGTACTTC.

This clone has just a few counts. This sequence joins TRBV7-8 and TRBJ1-2; D perhaps matches TRBD1 (6 bases). V was cut by 1 base and J by 4 bases, with 16 bases left in between. The CDR3 totals 16 residues. The germline CDR1 and CDR2 sequences are SGHVS and FQNEAQ. For the CDR3, the DNA is TGTGCCAGCAGCTTAGAAGTCAGGGGAGGGATCTATGGCTACACCTTC. This encodes CASSLEVRGGIYGYTF.

The rearrangement links TRBV29-1 to TRBJ2-7; 7 nucleotides line up with TRBD1. CDR1 and CDR2 from the germline V gene are SQVTM and ANQGSEA. V shed 6 bases and J 1 base; nucleotides not matched to a gene: 3. The CDR3 is made up of 12 amino acids. The CDR3 region has the DNA TGCAGCGTCGGGACAGTTTCCTACGAGCAGTACTTC. Amino acid sequence: CSVGTVSYEQYF.

The chain carries TRBV3-1 (or the pseudogene TRBV3-2) and TRBJ1-2, with D maybe TRBD1 (5 bases). Deletions cut 0 bases from V and 8 bases from J, with 13 bases between. CDR1 and CDR2 (germline): LGHDT, YNNKEL (reference sequence). This CDR3 region has 14 residues. CDR3 sequence: CASSQDGTVSGYTF. The CDR3, as DNA: TGTGCCAGCAGCCAAGATGGGACGGTATCGGGCTACACCTTC.

The chain is built from TRBV5-5 and TRBJ1-3; possible D gene TRBD1, 6 bases. V lost 0 bases, J lost 0 bases, and 7 bases lay in between. The CDR3 contains 15 residues. Germline V gene data show CDR1 as SGHKS and CDR2 as YYEKEE (reference sequence). The CDR3, as DNA: TGTGCCAGCAGCTTGGCGGGGGCCTCTGGAAACACCATATATTTT. Protein product: CASSLAGASGNTIYF.

The chain links TRBV3-1 (or the pseudogene TRBV3-2) to TRBJ2-7; D unclear. CDR1 is LGHDT and CDR2 is YNNKEL in the germline V gene (reference sequence). This CDR3 comprises 15 residues. Trimming took 0 bases from V and 6 from J, leaving 15 bases between them. CDR3 in DNA: TGTGCCAGCAGCCAAGATGTAGGCGCTCGAAGCGAGCAGTACTTC. Translation: CASSQDVGARSEQYF.